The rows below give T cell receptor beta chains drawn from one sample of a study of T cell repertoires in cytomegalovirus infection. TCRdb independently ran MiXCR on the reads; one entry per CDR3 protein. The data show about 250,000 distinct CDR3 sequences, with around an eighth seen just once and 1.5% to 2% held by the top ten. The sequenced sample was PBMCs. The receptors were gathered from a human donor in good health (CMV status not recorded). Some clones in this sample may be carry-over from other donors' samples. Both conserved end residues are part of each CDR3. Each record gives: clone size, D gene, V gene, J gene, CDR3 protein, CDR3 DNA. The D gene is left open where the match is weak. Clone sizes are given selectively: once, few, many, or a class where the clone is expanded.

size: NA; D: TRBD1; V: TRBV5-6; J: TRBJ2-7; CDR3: CASTRSPTGTASYEQYF; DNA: TGTGCCAGCACCCGCTCCCCAACTGGGACAGCCTCCTACGAGCAGTACTTC
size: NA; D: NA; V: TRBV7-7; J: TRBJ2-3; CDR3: CASSLERGTQYF; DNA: TGTGCCAGCAGCTTGGAAAGGGGCACGCAGTATTTT
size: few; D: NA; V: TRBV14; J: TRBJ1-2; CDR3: CASSQLAREGYTF; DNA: TGTGCCAGCAGCCAACTGGCAAGGGAAGGCTACACCTTC
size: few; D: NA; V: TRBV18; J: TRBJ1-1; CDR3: CASSPPMGAPTEAFF; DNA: TGTGCCAGCTCACCACCGATGGGGGCCCCTACTGAAGCTTTCTTT
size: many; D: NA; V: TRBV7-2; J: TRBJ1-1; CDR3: CASSLDGSLENTEAFF; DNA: TGTGCCAGCAGCTTAGATGGCAGCCTAGAAAACACTGAAGCTTTCTTT
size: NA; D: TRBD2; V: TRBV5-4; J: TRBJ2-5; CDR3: CASSSGTSWETQYF; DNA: TGTGCCAGCAGCTCCGGGACTAGCTGGGAGACCCAGTACTTC
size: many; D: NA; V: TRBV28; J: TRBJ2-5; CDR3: CASSLEGGRQYF; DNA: TGTGCCAGCAGTTTGGAAGGGGGGCGGCAGTACTTC
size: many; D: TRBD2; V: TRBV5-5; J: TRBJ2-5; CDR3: CASSRYGTSGVQETQYF; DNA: TGTGCCAGCAGCCGCTATGGGACTAGCGGGGTCCAAGAGACCCAGTACTTC
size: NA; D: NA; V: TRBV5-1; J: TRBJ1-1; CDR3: CASRLGTEAFF; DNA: TGCGCCAGCAGGTTGGGGACAGAAGCTTTCTTT
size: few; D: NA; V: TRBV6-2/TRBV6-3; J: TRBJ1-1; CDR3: CASSYKGQASEAFF; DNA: TGTGCCAGCAGTTACAAGGGGCAGGCGTCTGAAGCTTTCTTT
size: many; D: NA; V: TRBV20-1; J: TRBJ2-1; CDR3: CSAPSSYNEQFF; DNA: TGCAGTGCCCCATCTTCATACAATGAGCAGTTCTTC
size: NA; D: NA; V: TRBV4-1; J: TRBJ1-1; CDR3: CASSQAQSSGTEAFF; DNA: TGCGCCAGCAGCCAAGCTCAATCGTCGGGCACTGAAGCTTTCTTT
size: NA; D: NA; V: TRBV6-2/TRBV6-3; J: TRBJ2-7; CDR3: CASSYPRVPDEQYF; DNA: TGTGCCAGCAGTTATCCTCGTGTACCGGACGAGCAGTACTTC
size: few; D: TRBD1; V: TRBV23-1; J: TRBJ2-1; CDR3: CASSRDRGNEQFF; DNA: TGCGCCAGCAGTCGGGACAGGGGTAATGAGCAGTTCTTC
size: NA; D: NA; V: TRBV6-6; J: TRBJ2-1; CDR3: CASGRDPSYNEQFF; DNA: TGTGCCAGCGGGCGGGACCCCTCCTACAATGAGCAGTTCTTC
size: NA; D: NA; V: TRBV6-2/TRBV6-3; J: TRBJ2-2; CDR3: CASSRGLDTGELFF; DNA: TGTGCCAGCAGTAGGGGCTTGGACACCGGGGAGCTGTTTTTT